This TCR beta chain was observed in a study of OX40 agonist ivuxolimab in advanced cancers. Looking at the study overall: Ivuxolimab was an agonistic, fully human IgG2 monoclonal antibody directed against OX40 (CD134), a costimulatory receptor. Intravenous ivuxolimab was administered to patients every 2 weeks at six dose levels: 0.01, 0.1, 0.3, 1.5, 3 and 10 mg/kg. Of the roughly 51 patients in dose escalation, 19 had hepatocellular carcinoma, around 15 had melanoma, 9 had renal cell carcinoma and 9 had head and neck cancer. The dose-escalation cohort was 82.7% male with a mean age of about 60 years, ranging from roughly 20 to 85. Prior anti-PD-1, anti-PD-L1 or anti-CTLA-4 therapy was permitted, and 40% to 50% of dose-escalation patients had received checkpoint inhibitors. Three dose-escalation patients achieved partial responses, one with hepatocellular carcinoma and two with cutaneous melanoma. Peripheral TCRbeta sequencing was intended to test whether TCR sequence diversity was altered and clonal T-cell expansion was caused by ivuxolimab. The paper covers the monotherapy dose-escalation part of the phase I ivuxolimab trial, which included N ≈ 52 patients. On the study overall, not on this receptor specifically: After ivuxolimab, expanded clones were on average more numerous among CD8+ T cells than among CD4+ T cells. The antigen specificity of the peripheral T cells that underwent clonal expansion was not determined. At doses from 0.1 to 3.0 mg/kg, clonal expansion was seen in both CD4+ and CD8+ blood T cells between baseline and week 6. Partial responders in the 0.1-3.0 mg/kg groups had among the lowest normalized peripheral clonal expansion, especially among CD8+ T cells. Low levels of normalized T-cell clonal expansion were also seen in some patients who did not respond.

This clone appeared a few times. Its specific antigen is unknown. No quality values exist for individual bases; no much larger clone is one base distant. The trial excluded patients who had a history of autoimmune disease or were on systemic immunosuppression. Peripheral blood for TCR sequencing was drawn from every dose cohort at baseline, at cycle 4 day 1 and at cycle 7 day 1. Samples were obtained from an open-label, multicenter, first-in-human phase I dose-escalation trial of ivuxolimab. Adults with locally advanced or metastatic melanoma, renal cell carcinoma, hepatocellular carcinoma or head and neck squamous cell carcinoma were enrolled in the trial. Before TCR sequencing, CD4+ and CD8+ T cells were separately sorted from peripheral blood. Relative to germline, V is missing 1 base and J is missing 4 bases, with 1 base of the junction outside any gene match. The CDR3 spans 14 residues, from the cysteine through the phenylalanine. Only the CDR3 portion is preserved as DNA: 42 bases, with reading frame beginning at the first base. Sequences PRHDT (CDR1) and FYEKMQ (CDR2) are obtained from the germline V gene (reference sequence).

To sequence the TCRbeta CDR3 region, genomic DNA was isolated from the sorted cells. The immunoSEQ Assay was used for sequencing of TCRbeta CDR3 regions. TCRdb obtained this table from immuneACCESS and retained in-frame rearrangements with V and J assigned. These tables miss some clones; where compared with another copy, unresolved V genes account for less than half of the shortfall, and the remainder is unexplained. This sample holds about 71,000 clones; roughly nine tenths were observed only once. The ten top clones hold just over 14% of the sample. The sample was CD4+ or CD8+ T cells sorted from blood, taken in a trial of the OX40 agonist ivuxolimab. The chain couples TRBV13 to TRBJ2-3, with 8 junctional bases fitting TRBD2. This TCR came from an adult with an advanced solid tumor such as melanoma, head and neck, liver or kidney cancer. The CDR3 region: CASSLEREPDTQYF. The nucleotide sequence is given as TGTGCCAGCAGCTTAGAGCGGGAGCCAGATACGCAGTATTTT.